These T cell receptor beta chains were read from a single sample in a study of T cell clones after liver transplantation. The assay was immunoSEQ multiplex PCR, and TCRdb's table has in-frame clones only and misses some. This table has tens of thousands of clones, approximately 81% appearing once. Here the sequenced sample was CD4+ T cells from blood, taken 48 months after liver transplant. Receptor source: a human patient who received a liver transplant. Some T cells may arise from the graft donor. The CDR3 runs from the conserved cysteine through the conserved F or W. A D gene is named only where the DNA matches it firmly. Some rows have no size entry. The others give once, few or many, or a class for an expanded clone.

DNA	CDR3	D	size	V	J
TGTGCCAGCAGTTTCACCGGGACAGGGAGCGCAGATACGCAGTATTTT	CASSFTGTGSADTQYF	TRBD1	few	TRBV28	TRBJ2-3
TGTGCCAGCAGCTCGGGACAGGGTTGGGAAAAACTGTTTTTT	CASSSGQGWEKLFF	TRBD1	once	TRBV7-3	TRBJ1-4
TGTGCCAGCAGTAGACAGTTACAAGAGACCCAGTACTTC	CASSRQLQETQYF	NA	NA	TRBV7-2	TRBJ2-5
TGTGCCAGCAGTGCAACAGGGTCCCAGCCCCAGCATTTT	CASSATGSQPQHF	NA	few	TRBV2	TRBJ1-5
TGCGCCAGCAGGGATATAGCGGGAGGGCAAGAGACCCAGTACTTC	CASRDIAGGQETQYF	TRBD2	NA	TRBV4-3	TRBJ2-5
TGTGCCAGCAGTTTATGGCCCGGACAGGCCAATCAGCCCCAGCATTTT	CASSLWPGQANQPQHF	TRBD1	NA	TRBV28	TRBJ1-5
TGTGCCAGCAGCAAGGTACAGGGAAACTATGGCTACACCTTC	CASSKVQGNYGYTF	NA	NA	TRBV21-1	TRBJ1-2
TGTGCCAGCAGCTTAAACCGGGGGAATGAGCAGTTCTTC	CASSLNRGNEQFF	NA	NA	TRBV7-3	TRBJ2-1
TGTGCCACCAGCAGAGACGCGCAGCTAGTTTACGAGCAGTACTTC	CATSRDAQLVYEQYF	NA	NA	TRBV15	TRBJ2-7
TGCGCCAGCAGTCAAAAGCGGGTGCGCGCTGGGGCCTACGAGCAGTACTTC	CASSQKRVRAGAYEQYF	NA	NA	TRBV23-1	TRBJ2-7